This T cell receptor (beta chain) was retrieved from a study of T cells in Graves' hyperthyroidism and ophthalmopathy. Study conclusions and caveats: Most thyroid clonotypes with frequency above 0.001 were detected in blood.

This clonotype was counted a few times. What it binds is unknown. Germline V gene sequence: CDR1 LGHDT, CDR2 YNNKEL (reference sequence). With 4 bases clipped from V and 4 bases from J, the junction kept 8 bases outside the gene matches. The CDR3 totals 15 residues. TCR beta CDR3 regions were amplified from RNA transcripts. The HTBI set primed first-round TCR CDR3 RT-PCR. A single record per CDR3 protein comes from TCRdb applying MiXCR to the multiplex PCR reads. Among over 400,000 distinct CDR3 sequences listed, roughly 22% were seen once. This receptor was identified in a woman in her seventies with Graves' ophthalmopathy. The chain joins TRBV3-1 to TRBJ2-3, with 7 nucleotides matching TRBD2. The sample was blood. CDR3 sequence reads: CASSPFSGGPDTQYF. Here the CDR3 DNA reads TGTGCCAGCAGCCCGTTCTCGGGAGGACCAGATACGCAGTATTTT.